A selection of T cell receptor beta chains follows, all from one sample in a study of Graves' ophthalmopathy and Graves' hyperthyroidism. TCRdb ran MiXCR on the multiplex PCR reads and lists one entry per CDR3 protein. In the table there are 350,000 to 400,000 distinct CDR3 sequences, around 16% of which are singletons. Sequencing used peripheral blood. These receptors all stem from a woman between 18 and 29 years old with Graves' ophthalmopathy. CDR3s include the opening cysteine and the closing phenylalanine or tryptophan. The D gene is left open where the match is weak. Not all rows give a size; the values are once, few, many and, for expanded clones, a class.

j_call | v_call | clone_size | d_call | cdr3_aa | cdr3_nt
TRBJ1-5 | TRBV19 | many | . | CASTEQADQPQHF | TGTGCCAGTACCGAACAAGCTGATCAGCCCCAGCATTTT
TRBJ1-6 | TRBV6-2/TRBV6-3 | many | TRBD1 | CASRTTGRKAAGNSPLHF | TGTGCCAGCAGAACGACAGGGCGAAAGGCTGCGGGGAATTCACCCCTCCACTTT
TRBJ2-7 | TRBV6-2/TRBV6-3 | many | TRBD2 | CASSFRTSGGDYEQYF | TGTGCCAGCAGTTTCCGGACTAGCGGGGGCGACTACGAGCAGTACTTC
TRBJ2-7 | TRBV20-1 | many | TRBD1 | CSARDRGTGRPYEQYF | TGCAGTGCTAGAGATCGGGGGACAGGTCGCCCCTACGAGCAGTACTTC
TRBJ2-2 | TRBV7-2 | . | . | CASSLVTGLGELFF | TGTGCCAGCAGCTTAGTAACAGGCCTCGGGGAGCTGTTTTTT
TRBJ2-7 | TRBV6-5 | many | . | CASSFPSSGPGTYEQYF | TGTGCCAGCAGTTTCCCCTCGTCCGGACCTGGGACCTACGAGCAGTACTTC
TRBJ1-6 | TRBV10-3 | many | . | CAISESRGNSPLHF | TGTGCCATCAGTGAGTCAAGGGGCAATTCACCCCTCCACTTT
TRBJ2-5 | TRBV20-1 | many | TRBD2 | CSARARTQQSWGGETQYF | TGCAGTGCTAGGGCCCGGACGCAACAGTCCTGGGGGGGAGAGACCCAGTACTTC
TRBJ2-7 | TRBV12-3/TRBV12-4 | many | TRBD1 | CASSPTTGQGQSYEQYF | TGTGCCAGCAGTCCAACAACGGGACAGGGCCAATCCTACGAGCAGTACTTC
TRBJ2-7 | TRBV12-3/TRBV12-4 | many | . | CASSFGQLYEQYF | TGTGCCAGCAGTTTTGGACAGTTATACGAGCAGTACTTC
TRBJ1-6 | TRBV27 | . | TRBD1 | CATPWGDSCNF | TGTGCCACCCCGTGGGGGGACAGTTGTAATTTT
TRBJ2-7 | TRBV3-1 | many | TRBD1 | CASSQDRGFREQYF | TGTGCCAGCAGCCAGGACAGGGGGTTTCGTGAGCAGTACTTC
TRBJ1-1 | TRBV19 | . | TRBD1 | CASSGDRANTEAFF | TGTGCCAGTAGTGGTGACAGGGCGAACACTGAAGCTTTCTTT
TRBJ2-5 | TRBV7-9 | . | . | CASSQTGQRRETQYF | TGTGCCAGCAGCCAGACCGGACAGAGGAGGGAGACCCAGTACTTC
TRBJ2-7 | TRBV11-1 | few | TRBD1 | CASSSGQGAPSYEQYF | TGTGCCAGCAGCTCCGGACAGGGGGCCCCCTCCTACGAGCAGTACTTC
TRBJ1-5 | TRBV6-2/TRBV6-3 | many | . | CASSYQTGNQPQHF | TGTGCCAGCAGTTACCAAACGGGCAATCAGCCCCAGCATTTT
TRBJ1-5 | TRBV15 | many | TRBD1 | CATSGRQGSQPQHF | TGTGCCACCAGCGGCCGACAGGGTAGTCAGCCCCAGCATTTT
TRBJ2-2 | TRBV28 | . | TRBD1 | CASSLPGGNTGELFF | TGTGCCAGCAGTTTGCCAGGGGGCAACACCGGGGAGCTGTTTTTT
TRBJ1-1 | TRBV12-3/TRBV12-4 | many | . | CASRSRTEAFF | TGTGCCAGCAGATCACGAACTGAAGCTTTCTTT
TRBJ2-7 | TRBV30 | few | . | CAWSKGVSYEQYF | TGTGCCTGGAGTAAGGGAGTGAGCTACGAGCAGTACTTC
TRBJ1-5 | TRBV15 | many | . | CATSRDSANQPQHF | TGTGCCACCAGCAGAGATAGTGCTAATCAGCCCCAGCATTTT
TRBJ2-2 | TRBV6-2/TRBV6-3 | many | . | CASSSPRRGRDTGELFF | TGTGCCAGCAGCTCCCCCCGGCGGGGGCGGGACACCGGGGAGCTGTTTTTT
TRBJ2-5 | TRBV12-3/TRBV12-4 | few | . | CASSRWSQETQYF | TGTGCCAGCAGTCGGTGGTCCCAAGAGACCCAGTACTTC
TRBJ1-1 | TRBV19 | many | . | CASSITGFENTEAFF | TGTGCCAGTAGTATAACGGGGTTCGAGAACACTGAAGCTTTCTTT
TRBJ2-7 | TRBV28 | few | TRBD2 | CASSLFGRAPYEQYF | TGTGCCAGCAGTTTATTCGGGAGGGCCCCCTACGAGCAGTACTTC
TRBJ1-1 | TRBV30 | . | . | CAWSGTGTEAFF | TGTGCCTGGAGTGGGACGGGGACTGAAGCTTTCTTT
TRBJ2-2 | TRBV12-3/TRBV12-4 | many | . | CASSFSGSGELFF | TGTGCCAGCAGTTTTTCCGGGAGCGGGGAGCTGTTTTTT
TRBJ2-7 | TRBV28 | many | TRBD2 | CASSLGAGGDRSYEQYF | TGTGCCAGCAGTTTGGGCGCGGGGGGTGATAGATCCTACGAGCAGTACTTC
TRBJ2-2 | TRBV13 | many | . | CASSYYSGSRVLNTGELFF | TGTGCCAGCAGCTACTATAGTGGGTCCAGGGTTCTTAACACCGGGGAGCTGTTTTTT
TRBJ1-5 | TRBV19 | many | . | CASRGGAARNQPQHF | TGTGCCAGTAGGGGCGGGGCGGCACGCAATCAGCCCCAGCATTTT
TRBJ1-5 | TRBV19 | many | . | CASSIQGRNQSQHF | TGTGCCAGTAGTATACAAGGCCGCAATCAGTCCCAGCATTTT
TRBJ1-1 | TRBV7-8 | . | . | CASSFLGIMNTEAFF | TGTGCCAGCAGCTTTCTCGGGATAATGAACACTGAAGCTTTCTTT
TRBJ1-1 | TRBV7-9 | many | . | CASSPPRESTEAFF | TGTGCCAGCAGCCCCCCAAGGGAGAGCACTGAAGCTTTCTTT
TRBJ2-7 | TRBV7-2 | . | . | CASSLGTFASEQYF | TGTGCCAGCAGCTTGGGGACTTTTGCTAGCGAGCAGTACTTC
TRBJ1-1 | TRBV30 | many | . | CAWSGRVTEAFF | TGTGCCTGGAGTGGGAGGGTAACTGAAGCTTTCTTT
TRBJ1-1 | TRBV12-3/TRBV12-4 | many | . | CASSFPTPPGAFF | TGTGCCAGCAGTTTTCCGACACCGCCGGGAGCTTTCTTT
TRBJ2-5 | TRBV29-1 | many | TRBD2 | CSVAVPGLEKTQYF | TGCAGCGTTGCAGTACCGGGACTAGAAAAGACCCAGTACTTC
TRBJ1-2 | TRBV10-3 | many | . | CAISGDSNYGYTF | TGTGCCATCAGTGGTGACTCAAACTATGGCTACACCTTC
TRBJ1-2 | TRBV6-1 | many | . | CASTTFRRGPNYGYTF | TGTGCCAGCACTACGTTTAGGCGGGGGCCTAACTATGGCTACACCTTC
TRBJ2-7 | TRBV5-1 | . | . | CASSLDSLSAEQYF | TGCGCCAGCAGCTTGGACAGCCTCAGCGCCGAGCAGTACTTC
TRBJ1-1 | TRBV7-1 | many | TRBD1 | CASSSPEPGTGMWVNTEAFF | TGTGCCAGCAGCTCCCCAGAGCCAGGGACAGGGATGTGGGTGAACACTGAAGCTTTCTTT
TRBJ1-1 | TRBV6-1 | . | TRBD1 | CASSELDRWNTEAFF | TGTGCCAGCAGTGAACTGGACAGGTGGAACACTGAAGCTTTCTTT
TRBJ2-7 | TRBV6-5 | many | TRBD1 | CASSYSIQDRGPYEQYF | TGTGCCAGCAGTTACTCGATTCAGGACAGGGGGCCTTACGAGCAGTACTTC
TRBJ2-5 | TRBV6-5 | many | . | CASSYSGQWVTQCF | TGTGCCAGCAGTTACTCGGGCCAGTGGGTGACCCAGTGCTTC
TRBJ1-5 | TRBV6-2/TRBV6-3 | . | . | CASSYSPRPGNQPQHF | TGTGCCAGCAGTTACTCCCCCAGGCCGGGCAATCAGCCCCAGCATTTT
TRBJ2-7 | TRBV19 | many | . | CASSITGAYEQYF | TGTGCCAGTAGTATAACGGGAGCCTACGAGCAGTACTTC
TRBJ1-1 | TRBV10-1 | many | TRBD1 | CASSGLGTGMAEAFF | TGCGCCAGCAGTGGACTCGGGACAGGGATGGCTGAAGCTTTCTTT
TRBJ2-7 | TRBV6-1 | . | TRBD1 | CASSTGTEPYKQYF | TGTGCCAGCAGCACAGGGACAGAGCCCTACAAGCAGTACTTC
TRBJ1-1 | TRBV20-1 | many | . | CSARVAGARTEAFF | TGCAGTGCTAGGGTGGCAGGGGCGAGGACTGAAGCTTTCTTT
TRBJ2-1 | TRBV18 | many | . | CASSPLAGNEQFF | TGTGCCAGCTCACCACTGGCCGGCAATGAGCAGTTCTTC
TRBJ1-1 | TRBV6-5 | many | . | CASRPRDTNTEAFF | TGTGCCAGCAGGCCGAGGGACACTAACACTGAAGCTTTCTTT